The following is a T cell receptor (beta chain) sequence with its context. Its antigen is as yet unknown. CDR3 length: 14 amino acids. The germline V and J ends were trimmed by 5 bases and 5 bases, with 15 bases remaining between them. This specimen belongs to a study of response to subunit inactivated influenza vaccine. Study-wide results and limits: Each seasonal influenza vaccination, the authors suggested, recruits few new T cells.

Each CDR3 protein is one row after TCRdb ran MiXCR on the RT-PCR reads. The table has approximately 680,000 distinct CDR3 sequences, around 16% seen once. J is TRBJ2-5 and V is TRBV12-3 or TRBV12-4, with D possibly being TRBD1 (6 bases). This receptor was identified in a man aged 45-65 years who received an inactivated influenza vaccine. The source material was PBMCs from blood, sampled 11 to 12 days after vaccination. The CDR3 DNA reads as TGTGCCAGCAGTCTCATCAGGGGTTTTGAGACCCAGTACTTC. It specifies CASSLIRGFETQYF.